This T cell receptor (beta chain) was obtained from a study of Graves' ophthalmopathy and Graves' hyperthyroidism. A note on this clonotype: Its matching antigen is unknown.

Amplification targeted the TCR beta CDR3 regions, with RNA transcripts as the source material. RT-PCR was first run with HTBI primers, then multiplex PCR in a second round. TCRdb passed the multiplex PCR reads through MiXCR, listing each CDR3 protein once. There are around 1.1 million distinct CDR3 sequences in the sample; 35% to 45% occur only once, and 11% lies in the top ten. This CDR3 contains 13 residues. V shed 6 bases and J shed 6 bases, with 15 bases lying between them. The germline V gene encodes CDR1 DFQATT and CDR2 SNEGSKA (reference sequence). Pregnancy or lactation, uncontrolled infections and other autoimmune diseases were grounds for excluding patients. The authors diagnosed from clinical symptoms, serum thyroxine, TRAb, thyroid ultrasound and orbital computed tomography. Study outcomes and limitations: The model predicted ophthalmopathy progression with 70.59% sensitivity and around 72% specificity.

The chain links TRBV20-1 to TRBJ2-1; no clear D gene. This sequence originates from an adult man with Graves' hyperthyroidism. Sequenced sample: peripheral blood or thyroid tissue (not recorded which). CDR3 loop: CSADPLDFNEQFF. DNA of the CDR3: TGCAGTGCCGACCCCCTAGATTTCAATGAGCAGTTCTTC.